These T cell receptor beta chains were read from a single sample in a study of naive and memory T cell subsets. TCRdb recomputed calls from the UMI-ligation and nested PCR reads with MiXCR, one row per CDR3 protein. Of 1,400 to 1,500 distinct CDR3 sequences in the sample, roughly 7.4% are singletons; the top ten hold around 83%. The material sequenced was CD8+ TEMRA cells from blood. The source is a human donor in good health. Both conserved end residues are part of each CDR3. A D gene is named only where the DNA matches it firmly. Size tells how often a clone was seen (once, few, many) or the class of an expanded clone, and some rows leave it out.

CDR3: CASSEQAGYNSPLHF
DNA: TGTGCCAGCAGTGAACAGGCAGGTTATAATTCACCCCTCCACTTT
V: TRBV2
size: NA
J: TRBJ1-6
D: NA

CDR3: CASSQDWALGTDTQYF
DNA: TGCGCCAGCAGCCAAGATTGGGCGTTGGGCACAGATACGCAGTATTTT
V: TRBV4-1
size: few
J: TRBJ2-3
D: NA

CDR3: CASSIIGTNSYEQYF
DNA: TGTGCCAGTAGTATAATTGGGACTAATAGCTACGAGCAGTACTTC
V: TRBV19
size: few
J: TRBJ2-7
D: TRBD2

CDR3: CASSIGPNYEQYF
DNA: TGTGCCAGTAGTATCGGACCTAACTACGAGCAGTACTTC
V: TRBV19
size: few
J: TRBJ2-7
D: NA

CDR3: CASSLWNQETQYF
DNA: TGTGCCAGCAGCTTATGGAATCAAGAGACCCAGTACTTC
V: TRBV11-2
size: large
J: TRBJ2-5
D: NA

CDR3: CASSQELAGGTDTQYF
DNA: TGTGCCAGCAGCCAAGAGCTAGCGGGAGGCACAGATACGCAGTATTTT
V: TRBV4-2
size: few
J: TRBJ2-3
D: TRBD2

CDR3: CASSVLEGMDYGYTF
DNA: TGTGCCAGCAGCGTTTTGGAGGGGATGGACTATGGCTACACCTTC
V: TRBV9
size: many
J: TRBJ1-2
D: NA

CDR3: CSAGETGTSAYEQYF
DNA: TGCAGTGCTGGCGAGACCGGGACTAGCGCTTACGAGCAGTACTTC
V: TRBV20-1
size: many
J: TRBJ2-7
D: TRBD2

CDR3: CASSLDPGLVSDEQFF
DNA: TGTGCCAGCAGCTTAGACCCGGGACTAGTGAGCGATGAGCAGTTCTTC
V: TRBV11-2
size: few
J: TRBJ2-1
D: TRBD2

CDR3: CASSTPTAYNEQFF
DNA: TGTGCCAGCAGTACCCCGACAGCCTACAATGAGCAGTTCTTC
V: TRBV6-5
size: many
J: TRBJ2-1
D: NA

CDR3: CAISESGANTEAFF
DNA: TGTGCCATCAGTGAGTCAGGGGCGAACACTGAAGCTTTCTTT
V: TRBV10-3
size: NA
J: TRBJ1-1
D: NA

CDR3: CSVEDPKGGIEQYF
DNA: TGCAGCGTTGAAGATCCGAAGGGAGGCATCGAGCAGTACTTC
V: TRBV29-1
size: medium-sized
J: TRBJ2-7
D: NA

CDR3: CATRTGRDTDTQYF
DNA: TGTGCCACCAGAACGGGACGAGACACAGATACGCAGTATTTT
V: TRBV24-1
size: NA
J: TRBJ2-3
D: NA

CDR3: CASTISGSSYEQYF
DNA: TGTGCCAGCACGATTAGCGGGAGCTCCTACGAGCAGTACTTC
V: TRBV27
size: many
J: TRBJ2-7
D: TRBD2

CDR3: CASFLTSFLTGGPYEQYF
DNA: TGTGCCAGCTTCTTGACAAGCTTCTTGACAGGGGGCCCCTACGAGCAGTACTTC
V: TRBV2
size: few
J: TRBJ2-7
D: TRBD1

CDR3: CASSYAGGSYEQYF
DNA: TGTGCCAGCAGTTATGCAGGGGGGTCCTACGAGCAGTACTTC
V: TRBV28
size: medium-sized
J: TRBJ2-7
D: NA

CDR3: CASSEQGGGQPQHF
DNA: TGTGCCAGCAGTGAACAGGGAGGGGGACAGCCCCAGCATTTT
V: TRBV6-4
size: many
J: TRBJ1-5
D: NA

CDR3: CASSDSTGGSSGYTF
DNA: TGTGCCAGCAGTGACTCGACAGGGGGCAGCAGCGGCTACACCTTC
V: TRBV6-4
size: few
J: TRBJ1-2
D: TRBD1

CDR3: CASSWGTSDYHEQFF
DNA: TGCGCCAGCAGCTGGGGGACTAGCGACTACCATGAGCAGTTCTTC
V: TRBV5-1
size: many
J: TRBJ2-1
D: TRBD2

CDR3: CASSGADYNEQFF
DNA: TGCGCCAGCAGTGGAGCGGACTACAATGAGCAGTTCTTC
V: TRBV10-1
size: medium-sized
J: TRBJ2-1
D: NA

CDR3: CASSLVAGVQNTQYF
DNA: TGTGCCAGCAGTTTGGTGGCGGGAGTTCAAAATACGCAGTATTTT
V: TRBV12-3/TRBV12-4
size: many
J: TRBJ2-3
D: TRBD2

CDR3: CASSDRVSNQPQHF
DNA: TGTGCCAGCAGTGACAGGGTTAGCAATCAGCCCCAGCATTTT
V: TRBV12-3/TRBV12-4
size: few
J: TRBJ1-5
D: TRBD1

CDR3: CASSYSSSSGSFYNEQFF
DNA: TGTGCCAGCAGTTACTCGAGTTCTAGCGGGAGTTTTTACAATGAGCAGTTCTTC
V: TRBV6-5
size: few
J: TRBJ2-1
D: TRBD2

CDR3: CASSFGASITGELFF
DNA: TGTGCCAGCAGTTTCGGGGCCTCAATCACCGGGGAGCTGTTTTTT
V: TRBV12-3/TRBV12-4
size: few
J: TRBJ2-2
D: NA

CDR3: CASSLEGSTYNEQFF
DNA: TGCGCCAGCAGCTTGGAGGGTTCAACCTACAATGAGCAGTTCTTC
V: TRBV5-1
size: few
J: TRBJ2-1
D: NA

CDR3: CASSTGQPSTDTQYF
DNA: TGTGCCAGCAGCACGGGACAGCCTAGCACAGATACGCAGTATTTT
V: TRBV7-8
size: few
J: TRBJ2-3
D: TRBD1

CDR3: CASGGGTGGYEQYF
DNA: TGTGCCAGCGGAGGAGGTACAGGGGGCTACGAGCAGTACTTC
V: TRBV12-3/TRBV12-4
size: few
J: TRBJ2-7
D: TRBD1

CDR3: CASSTGRGQRGYEQFF
DNA: TGTGCCAGTAGTACGGGCCGAGGCCAGAGGGGCTATGAGCAGTTCTTC
V: TRBV19
size: few
J: TRBJ2-1
D: NA

CDR3: CSARGDSDYEQYF
DNA: TGCAGTGCTAGAGGGGACAGCGACTACGAGCAGTACTTC
V: TRBV20-1
size: hyperexpanded
J: TRBJ2-7
D: TRBD1

CDR3: CASSLSAGHEKLFF
DNA: TGTGCCAGCAGTTTATCGGCAGGGCATGAAAAACTGTTTTTT
V: TRBV27
size: few
J: TRBJ1-4
D: NA

CDR3: CSARGTDTEAFF
DNA: TGCAGTGCTAGAGGGACAGACACTGAAGCTTTCTTT
V: TRBV20-1
size: few
J: TRBJ1-1
D: NA

CDR3: CASSLAKGEYIQYF
DNA: TGTGCCAGCAGCTTAGCGAAGGGGGAGTACATTCAGTACTTC
V: TRBV7-8
size: many
J: TRBJ2-4
D: NA

CDR3: CASTHGVGYEQYF
DNA: TGTGCCAGCACCCATGGGGTAGGGTACGAGCAGTACTTC
V: TRBV28
size: medium-sized
J: TRBJ2-7
D: NA

CDR3: CATSRAKDPGANVLTF
DNA: TGTGCCACCAGCAGAGCCAAGGACCCTGGGGCCAACGTCCTGACTTTC
V: TRBV15
size: medium-sized
J: TRBJ2-6
D: NA

CDR3: CASSLELAAYNEQFF
DNA: TGCGCCAGCAGCTTGGAACTAGCGGCCTACAATGAGCAGTTCTTC
V: TRBV5-1
size: many
J: TRBJ2-1
D: TRBD2

CDR3: CASSLVAGGDETQYF
DNA: TGTGCCAGCAGCTTGGTTGCAGGAGGAGATGAGACCCAGTACTTC
V: TRBV5-4
size: NA
J: TRBJ2-5
D: NA

CDR3: CASSVSRKGDISYEQYF
DNA: TGTGCCAGCAGTGTTTCGAGAAAGGGGGACATCTCCTACGAGCAGTACTTC
V: TRBV2
size: many
J: TRBJ2-7
D: NA

CDR3: CASSPLVRDSNQPQHF
DNA: TGTGCCAGCAGTCCCCTTGTAAGAGATAGCAATCAGCCCCAGCATTTT
V: TRBV28
size: medium-sized
J: TRBJ1-5
D: NA

CDR3: CASRAGADNTGELFF
DNA: TGTGCCAGCAGGGCCGGGGCGGACAACACCGGGGAGCTGTTTTTT
V: TRBV2
size: NA
J: TRBJ2-2
D: NA

CDR3: CSVEGGQGGSQPQHF
DNA: TGCAGCGTTGAAGGAGGGCAGGGGGGGAGTCAGCCCCAGCATTTT
V: TRBV29-1
size: NA
J: TRBJ1-5
D: TRBD1

CDR3: CATSSGTDAYEQYF
DNA: TGTGCCACCAGCAGCGGGACAGATGCCTACGAGCAGTACTTC
V: TRBV15
size: many
J: TRBJ2-7
D: TRBD1